What follows are 4 T cell receptor beta chains derived from one specimen sequenced in a study of identifying expanded T cells in peripheral blood. TCRdb's table, derived via immunoSEQ multiplex PCR, lists solely in-frame clones and lacks some. The sample comprises around 90,000 clones, around 89% of which are singletons, and 3% to 4% rests with the top ten. Sequencing was done on a sample of blood. The receptors stem from a person aged 18 to 70 in good health.

This chain connects TRBV7-8 to TRBJ2-1; the D is unclear. The CDR3 has 14 amino acids. The V end was cut by 3 bases, the J end by 4 bases, with 10 bases between. Germline V lookup: CDR1 SGHVS, CDR2 FQNEAQ. CDR3 sequence reads: CASSFVGKYNEQFF. DNA of the CDR3: TGTGCCAGCAGCTTCGTGGGAAAATACAATGAGCAGTTCTTC.

The chain uses TRBV28 and TRBJ2-7; D gene ambiguous. The CDR3 runs 12 residues. Per the germline V gene, CDR1 is MDHEN and CDR2 is SYDVKM. The ends were cut back, 2 bases at V and 4 bases at J, with 6 bases in the middle. The CDR3 nucleotides are TGTGCCAGCAGTTTAAGGGTTTACGAGCAGTACTTC. Its translation is CASSLRVYEQYF.

The rearrangement links TRBV6-4 to TRBJ2-3; D might be TRBD2 (5 bases). The CDR3 runs to 14 residues. Germline CDR1 and CDR2: MRHNA and SNTAGT. The V end lost 3 bases, the J end lost 4 bases, and 11 bases lay between the germline ends. CDR3 DNA sequence: TGTGCCAGCAGTGAATATGCGGGTTCAGATACGCAGTATTTT. Protein sequence: CASSEYAGSDTQYF.

The gene calls are TRBV2 and TRBJ1-2; 8 bases match TRBD1. Germline CDR1 reads SNHLY; CDR2 reads FYNNEI. This CDR3 has 16 amino acids. V was clipped by 2 bases and J by 8 bases; unmatched bases: 13. CDR3 protein: CASSESGQVERAGYTF. In DNA, the CDR3 is TGTGCCAGCAGTGAATCGGGACAGGTTGAGCGGGCCGGCTACACCTTC.